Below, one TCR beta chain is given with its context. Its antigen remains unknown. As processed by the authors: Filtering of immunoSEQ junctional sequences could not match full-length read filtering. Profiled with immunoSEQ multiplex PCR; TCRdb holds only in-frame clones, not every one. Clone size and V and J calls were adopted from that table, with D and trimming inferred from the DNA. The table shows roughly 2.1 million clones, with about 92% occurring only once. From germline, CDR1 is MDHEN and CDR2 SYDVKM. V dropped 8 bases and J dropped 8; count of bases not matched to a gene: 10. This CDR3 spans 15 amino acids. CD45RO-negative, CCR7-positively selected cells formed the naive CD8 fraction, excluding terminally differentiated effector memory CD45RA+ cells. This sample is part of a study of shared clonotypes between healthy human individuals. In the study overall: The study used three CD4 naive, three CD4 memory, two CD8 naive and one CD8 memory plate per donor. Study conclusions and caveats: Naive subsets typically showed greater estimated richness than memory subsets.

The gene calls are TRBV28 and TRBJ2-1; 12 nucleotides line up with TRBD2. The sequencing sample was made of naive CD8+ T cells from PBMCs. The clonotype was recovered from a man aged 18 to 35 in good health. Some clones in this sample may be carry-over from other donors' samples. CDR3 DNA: TGTGCCAGCGGCTCTCTAGCGGGAGGGCCTTATGAGCAGTTCTTC. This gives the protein CASGSLAGGPYEQFF.